This TCR beta chain appears in the sequencing data of a study of T cell repertoires in cytomegalovirus infection. Overall study context: CMV infection plus the matching HLA type was flagged by public TCR beta signatures.

This clonotype was picked up many times. The antigen remains unidentified. TCRdb re-called the reads with MiXCR, one entry per CDR3 protein. In the table there are 80,000 to 95,000 distinct CDR3 sequences, 25% to 35% of which are singletons. Whole-study findings and limits: The ex vivo response was dominated by HLA-C-restricted CMV-specific TCR beta clonotypes.

The CDR3 is 12 amino acids. Trimming removed 6 bases at V and 3 bases at J, with 9 bases between. The sample here was CD8+ T cells from cultured PBMCs, taken from culture after CMV antigen stimulation. This TCR was recovered from a human donor in good health (CMV status not recorded). Some clones in this sample may be carry-over from other donors' samples. The chain recombines TRBV12-3 or TRBV12-4 with TRBJ2-7, with D possibly being TRBD1 (6 bases). In DNA, the CDR3 is TGTGCCAGCAGCCGGGACAACTACGAGCAGTACTTC. Translating it yields CASSRDNYEQYF.